The T cell receptor beta chain described here comes from a study of blood T cell repertoires in COVID-19. Study overall: Samples taken during acute and convalescent COVID-19 were collected in the United States, Italy and Spain. Nucleic acid was either cDNA or gDNA, and it came from T cells, B-cell-depleted T cells, or PBMCs.

Germline CDR1 reads LGHDT; CDR2 reads YNNKEL (reference sequence). Trimming stripped 1 base from V and 4 bases from J, with 13 bases between. This CDR3 comprises 15 residues. As processed by the authors: Reference gene primer amplification gave estimated nucleated cell counts. The assay was immunoSEQ multiplex PCR, and TCRdb's table has in-frame clones only and misses some. That table supplies the V and J calls and clone size; D and trimming were determined from the DNA. The sample carries some 65,000 clones, roughly 90% recorded once. The sequence was obtained from a man in his sixties with acute or convalescent COVID-19. Sequencing was carried out using peripheral blood. The V call is TRBV3-1 (or the pseudogene TRBV3-2), the J call TRBJ1-2, with D perhaps TRBD1 (6 bases). CDR3: CASSQVGGLGYGYTF. CDR3 nucleotide sequence: TGTGCCAGCAGCCAAGTGGGGGGGCTAGGCTATGGCTACACCTTC.